A selection of T cell receptor beta chains follows, all from one sample in a study of T cells after yellow fever vaccination. In TCRdb, the 5' RACE reads were re-called with MiXCR into one record per CDR3 protein. The table lists a few hundred thousand distinct CDR3 sequences, more than 3% of them singletons, with about 20% in the top ten. Material: PBMCs, obtained on the day of the yellow fever booster vaccination. Source of these receptors: a man between 18 and 29 years old who received the YFV17D yellow fever vaccine. The CDR3 runs from the conserved cysteine through the conserved F or W. The D gene is left open where the match is weak. Size tells how often a clone was seen (once, few, many) or the class of an expanded clone, and some rows leave it out.

v_call	cdr3_length	clone_size	d_call	j_call	cdr3_nt	cdr3_aa
TRBV19	15	few	-	TRBJ2-2	TGTGCCAGTAGAGGAGGAGCGGGTGACACCGGGGAGCTGTTTTTT	CASRGGAGDTGELFF
TRBV12-3/TRBV12-4	14	many	-	TRBJ1-1	TGTGCCAGCAGTTCGGCCATCCGTTACACTGAAGCTTTCTTT	CASSSAIRYTEAFF
TRBV7-7	14	few	-	TRBJ2-3	TGTGCTAGCAGCCGGGTTAGCCTCCCAGATACGCAGTATTTT	CASSRVSLPDTQYF
TRBV7-9	15	-	-	TRBJ2-2	TGTGCCAGCAGCTTAGTCCGACTAGGTTCCGGGGAGCTGTTTTTT	CASSLVRLGSGELFF
TRBV7-3	15	many	TRBD2	TRBJ2-5	TGTGCCAGCAGCTCTAGCGGGGGCCTCCAAGAGACCCAGTACTTC	CASSSSGGLQETQYF
TRBV7-9	14	many	-	TRBJ2-1	TGTGCCAGCAGCTTAGGCGGCAGGGCTCATGAGCAGTTCTTC	CASSLGGRAHEQFF
TRBV5-5	17	-	TRBD2	TRBJ2-2	TGTGCCAGCAGCTTGGGATTCTCTAGCGGGGGGACCGGAGAGCTGTTTTTT	CASSLGFSSGGTGELFF
TRBV7-2	15	few	TRBD1	TRBJ1-1	TGTGCCAGCAGCTTAGGCGGGACAGCGAACACTGAAGCTTTCTTT	CASSLGGTANTEAFF
TRBV24-1	16	few	-	TRBJ2-3	TGTGCCACCAGTGACTCGGACGGTCGGGGAACAGATACGCAGTATTTT	CATSDSDGRGTDTQYF
TRBV6-2/TRBV6-3	15	few	-	TRBJ2-7	TGTGCCATCCACTCCCCTGGGGACGCTGCCTACGAGCAGTACTTC	CAIHSPGDAAYEQYF
TRBV12-3/TRBV12-4	14	few	-	TRBJ2-2	TGTGCCAGCAATCCGGGACTCACCACCGGGGAGCTGTTTTTT	CASNPGLTTGELFF
TRBV6-5	15	-	TRBD1	TRBJ2-1	TGTGCCAGCAGTTCCGGACAGGGGGCGCGAAATGAGCAGTTCTTC	CASSSGQGARNEQFF
TRBV6-6	14	few	-	TRBJ2-5	TGTGCCAGCAATCCCCCAGGGGGAGGGGAGACCCAGTACTTC	CASNPPGGGETQYF
TRBV10-3	14	many	-	TRBJ1-1	TGTGCCATCAGTAGCAGGGACGGTAGCACTGAAGCTTTCTTT	CAISSRDGSTEAFF
TRBV19	16	few	-	TRBJ1-2	TGTGCCAGTAGTAGTGCCCGGGTCAGGGAGGTTGGAGGCTACACCTTC	CASSSARVREVGGYTF
TRBV12-3/TRBV12-4	16	many	TRBD1	TRBJ1-2	TGTGCCAGCAGAGCCGGGACAGGGGGCTACAGCTATGGCTACACCTTC	CASRAGTGGYSYGYTF
TRBV4-3	13	few	-	TRBJ2-5	TGCGCCAGCAGCACGATTCCCGGGGAGACCCAGTACTTC	CASSTIPGETQYF
TRBV6-5	14	many	TRBD1	TRBJ1-1	TGTGCCAGCAGTTACCGGACAGGGAGGTCTGAAGCTTTCTTT	CASSYRTGRSEAFF
TRBV29-1	12	many	TRBD2	TRBJ2-1	TGCAGCGTTAGCGGGGGGGGAAATGAGCAGTTCTTC	CSVSGGGNEQFF
TRBV11-3	15	-	-	TRBJ2-1	TGTGCCAGCAGCCCGATGGGCAGGGCCTACAATGAGCAGTTCTTC	CASSPMGRAYNEQFF
TRBV7-2	14	few	TRBD1	TRBJ1-6	TGTGCCAGCAGTCTAACAGGGGTAAATTCACCCCTCCACTTT	CASSLTGVNSPLHF
TRBV5-6	12	many	-	TRBJ2-5	TGTGCCAGCACCGCGATGGCCGAGACCCAGTACTTC	CASTAMAETQYF
TRBV9	14	many	-	TRBJ2-7	TGTGCCAGCAGCCCAGGTCAGGGGTCTTTCGAGCAGTACTTC	CASSPGQGSFEQYF
TRBV19	14	-	-	TRBJ1-2	TGTGCCAGTAGTTCCGCCTTAACCTTCTATGGCTACACCTTC	CASSSALTFYGYTF
TRBV12-3/TRBV12-4	16	many	-	TRBJ2-3	TGTGCCAGCAGGACTAATACTAGTCCTCTCACAGATACGCAGTATTTT	CASRTNTSPLTDTQYF
TRBV18	14	-	-	TRBJ2-3	TGTGCCAGCTCATCCCCAGGGCGGGCAGATACGCAGTATTTT	CASSSPGRADTQYF
TRBV6-2/TRBV6-3	16	many	TRBD1	TRBJ2-3	TGTGCCAGCAGTTACTTCAGGGGGCGCGGCGCAGATACGCAGTATTTT	CASSYFRGRGADTQYF
TRBV5-1	13	many	-	TRBJ1-5	TGCGCCAGCAGCTTGGGACAGCATCAGCCCCAGCATTTT	CASSLGQHQPQHF
TRBV5-6	12	few	-	TRBJ1-6	TGTGCCAGCACCCTCAATAATTCACCCCTCCACTTT	CASTLNNSPLHF